This passage covers 9 T cell receptor beta chains from one sample sequenced in a study of shared clonotypes between healthy human individuals. TCRdb keeps only in-frame clones here, not all; method: immunoSEQ multiplex PCR. The sample yields about 1 million clones, about 75% seen once. Sequencing was carried out using memory CD4+ T cells sorted from blood. Subset noted: CD45RA-negative fraction. All receptors derive from a man younger than 35 in good health.

The chain couples TRBV5-4 to TRBJ2-3, with TRBD1 as a possible D gene (6 bases). Deletions cut 3 bases from V and 6 bases from J, with 20 bases between. Germline V CDR1 and CDR2: SGHNT, YYREEE (reference sequence). The CDR3 extends over 16 amino acids. CDR3 DNA: TGTGCCAGCAGCTCTACCGGGACAAGAGTCGGCGATACGCAGTATTTT. Translating it yields CASSSTGTRVGDTQYF.

The J gene is TRBJ2-7, the V gene TRBV5-6, with 7 bases matching TRBD2. Losses at the gene ends were 0 bases for V and 1 base for J; bases not matched to a gene: 1. The CDR3 is made up of 14 amino acids. Germline V gives CDR1 SGHDT, CDR2 YYEEEE. CDR3 amino acids: CASSLASGSYEQYF. CDR3 nucleotide sequence: TGTGCCAGCAGCTTGGCTAGCGGTTCCTACGAGCAGTACTTC.

The chain combines TRBV28 with TRBJ1-6; 8 bases are a match to TRBD1. V shed 7 bases, J shed 5 bases, and the junction held 7 bases outside the gene matches. Germline CDR1 reads MDHEN; CDR2 reads SYDVKM. The CDR3 totals 15 residues. CDR3 amino acids: CASTPGTGNNSPLHF. The CDR3 bases are TGTGCCAGCACCCCGGGGACAGGCAATAATTCACCCCTCCACTTT.

V gene TRBV4-3 combines with J gene TRBJ2-1, with D tentatively TRBD2 (5 bases). CDR3 length: 14 amino acids. V shed 4 bases and J shed 6 bases, with 13 bases lying between them. Germline CDR1 and CDR2: LGHNA and YSLEER. DNA for the CDR3: TGCGCCAGCAGCCTCGGCTATGGAGGCAATGAGCAGTTCTTC. This encodes CASSLGYGGNEQFF.

The CDR3 reads CASSLSRGPSPLHF. The CDR3 nucleotides read TGTGCCAGCAGCTTAAGCAGGGGGCCCTCACCCCTCCACTTT. The J gene is TRBJ1-6, the V gene TRBV7-9; 8 bases match TRBD1. Germline V gives CDR1 SEHNR, CDR2 FQNEAQ (reference sequence). With 2 bases clipped from V and 10 bases from J, the junction kept 4 bases outside the gene matches. This CDR3 spans 14 amino acids.

The chain uses TRBV30 and TRBJ2-7; 14 bases line up with TRBD2. The ends lost 3 bases at V and 7 bases at J; junction bases unmatched: 11. This CDR3 spans 16 amino acids. Germline values: CDR1 GTSNPN, CDR2 SVGIG (reference sequence). As DNA, the CDR3 is TGTGCCTGGAGCGGTAGAGGGACTAGCGGGAGTGGGGAGCAGTACTTC. Translated, it gives CAWSGRGTSGSGEQYF.

This clone was seen a handful of times. The V gene is TRBV7-2, the J gene TRBJ2-3; D unclear. The CDR3 totals 14 residues. Germline assignment: CDR1 SGHTA and CDR2 FQGNSA. V lost 5 bases, J lost 3 bases, and 12 bases lay in between. The CDR3 spells CASSLSVATDTQYF. In DNA form, the CDR3 reads TGTGCCAGCAGCCTGTCGGTCGCGACAGATACGCAGTATTTT.

The chain carries TRBV20-1 and TRBJ2-1; no firm D call. The CDR3 length is 10 residues. In germline, CDR1 is DFQATT, CDR2 SNEGSKA (reference sequence). The germline V and J ends were trimmed by 5 bases and 2 bases, with 1 base remaining between them. The CDR3 DNA follows: TGCAGTGCTGCCTACAATGAGCAGTTCTTC. Translated, it gives CSAAYNEQFF.

This rearrangement joins TRBV10-3 to TRBJ2-5; 8 positions agree with TRBD2. The length of the CDR3 is 15 residues. V was clipped by 4 bases and J by 2 bases; unmatched bases: 6. In germline, CDR1 is ENHRY, CDR2 SYGVKD. DNA for the CDR3: TGTGCCATCAGTGGTTACGGCGGGGGGCAAGAGACCCAGTACTTC. Protein: CAISGYGGGQETQYF.